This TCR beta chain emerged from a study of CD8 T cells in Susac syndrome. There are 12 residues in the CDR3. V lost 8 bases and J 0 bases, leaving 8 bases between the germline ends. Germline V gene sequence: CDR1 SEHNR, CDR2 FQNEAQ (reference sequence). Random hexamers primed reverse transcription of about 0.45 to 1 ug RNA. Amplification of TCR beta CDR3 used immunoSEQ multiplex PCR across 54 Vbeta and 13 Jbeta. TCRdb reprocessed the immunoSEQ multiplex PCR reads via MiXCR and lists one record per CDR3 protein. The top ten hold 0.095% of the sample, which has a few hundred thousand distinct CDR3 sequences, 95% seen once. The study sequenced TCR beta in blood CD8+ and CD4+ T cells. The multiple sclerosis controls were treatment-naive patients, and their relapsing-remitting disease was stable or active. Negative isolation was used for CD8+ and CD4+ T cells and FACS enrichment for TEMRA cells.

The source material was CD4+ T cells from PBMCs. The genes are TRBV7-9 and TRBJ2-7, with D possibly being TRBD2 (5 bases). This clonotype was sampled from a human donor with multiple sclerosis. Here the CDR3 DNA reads TGTGCCAGCGGAGGCCCCTCCTACGAGCAGTACTTC. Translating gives CASGGPSYEQYF.